What follows are 32 T cell receptor beta chains derived from one specimen sequenced in a study of tumour-infiltrating T cells in Burkitt lymphoma. The method was immunoSEQ multiplex PCR; TCRdb's version includes in-frame clones alone and lacks a portion of them. Of around 46,000 clones listed, around 32% are singletons. Input material: tumor tissue. Every receptor here comes from a human donor with Burkitt lymphoma.

The chain employs TRBV5-1 and TRBJ2-1; D may be TRBD1 or TRBD2 (6 bases each). CDR1 and CDR2 from the germline V gene are SGHRS and YFSETQ. This CDR3 region has 16 residues. V lost 0 bases to trimming and J lost 9 bases, with 19 bases between them. The CDR3 sequence is CASSLAGTGAGFEQFF. The CDR3 region has the DNA TGCGCCAGCAGCTTGGCGGGGACGGGGGCGGGCTTTGAGCAGTTCTTC.

This clone was counted only a few times. This sequence joins TRBV2 and TRBJ1-4; weak D call: TRBD1 (5 bases). There are 12 residues in the CDR3. V was shortened by 6 bases and J by 4 bases, with 6 bases between the two germline ends. The germline V gene encodes CDR1 SNHLY and CDR2 FYNNEI. CDR3 coding DNA: TGTGCCAGCAGCCAGGGTAATGAAAAACTGTTTTTT. Translated, it gives CASSQGNEKLFF.

This rearrangement joins TRBV2 to TRBJ1-5, with D possibly TRBD1 on 6 matching bases. The CDR3 is 14 amino acids. The germline V gene has CDR1 SNHLY and CDR2 FYNNEI. Trimming shortened V by 4 bases and J by 3 bases, and 10 bases separated the two germline ends. The CDR3 DNA follows: TGTGCCAGCAGTGCTGGACAGAACAATCAGCCCCAGCATTTT. It codes for CASSAGQNNQPQHF.

This clone was counted between two and nine times. The rearrangement links TRBV30 to TRBJ1-6, with no clear D. CDR3 size: 14 residues. The germline gives CDR1 GTSNPN, CDR2 SVGIG (reference sequence). CDR3 amino acids: CATKPGAYNSPLHF. The CDR3, as DNA: TGTGCGACCAAACCCGGAGCCTATAATTCACCCCTCCACTTT. The entire variable domain, with the rest obtained from reference TRBV30 and TRBJ1-6, is as follows: SQTIHQWPATLVQPVGSPLSLECTVEGTSNPNLYWYRQAAGRGLQLLFYSVGIGQISSEVPQNLSASRPQDRQFILSSKKLLLSDSGFYLCATKPGAYNSPLHFGNGTRLTVT.

The chain employs TRBV4-3 and TRBJ1-6, with 7 bases that match TRBD1. After removal of 1 base from V and 9 bases from J, the junction contained 0 bases not matched to a gene. The length of the CDR3 is 13 residues. The germline V gene has CDR1 LGHNA and CDR2 YSLEER. In DNA form, the CDR3 reads TGCGCCAGCAGCCAAGGACAGGGTTCACCCCTCCACTTT. Amino acid sequence: CASSQGQGSPLHF.

This clone showed up just once. J is TRBJ1-2 and V is TRBV18, with 7 bases identical to TRBD1. With V trimmed by 3 bases and J by 2 bases, 3 bases remained unmatched. The CDR3 contains 14 residues. Germline V gene data show CDR1 as KGHSH and CDR2 as LQKENI. The CDR3 here is CASSPEGQNYGYTF. The CDR3 region has the DNA TGTGCCAGCTCACCTGAGGGACAGAACTATGGCTACACCTTC.

This clone turned up a few times. V usage is TRBV4-2 and J usage is TRBJ1-1; no clear D. The CDR3 consists of 16 residues. In germline, CDR1 is LGHNA, CDR2 YNFKEQ. Trimming left V 0 bases short and J 2 bases short, with 13 bases between. The CDR3 DNA reads as TGTGCCAGCAGCCAAGATCAAGGGTTTTCAAACACTGAAGCTTTCTTT. This encodes CASSQDQGFSNTEAFF.

The V call is TRBV5-1, the J call TRBJ1-3, with D possibly matching TRBD1 (6 bases). The CDR3 length is 17 residues. CDR1 is SGHRS and CDR2 is YFSETQ in the germline V gene. V shed 0 bases and J shed 0 bases, with 13 bases lying between them. Here the CDR3 reads CASSLGGASASGNTIYF. Written as DNA, the CDR3 is TGCGCCAGCAGCTTGGGGGGGGCCTCAGCCTCTGGAAACACCATATATTTT.

This clone was observed a few times. V usage is TRBV5-1 and J usage is TRBJ1-1; D may be TRBD1 (5 bases). V dropped 4 bases and J dropped 1 base, with 11 bases sitting between them. In germline, CDR1 is SGHRS, CDR2 YFSETQ. The CDR3 is 14 amino acids. The CDR3 DNA reads as TGCGCCAGCAGCACCGGGACCGCGAACACTGAAGCTTTCTTT. This gives the protein CASSTGTANTEAFF.

The rearrangement links TRBV6-6 to TRBJ1-4; D gene ambiguous. Trimming removed 0 bases from V and 2 bases from J, with 7 bases in between. The CDR3 extends over 15 amino acids. Germline V gene data show CDR1 as MNHNY and CDR2 as SVGAGI (reference sequence). The CDR3 sequence: CASSYSGGTNEKLFF. The CDR3 region has the DNA TGTGCCAGCAGTTACTCGGGAGGGACTAATGAAAAACTGTTTTTT.

V usage is TRBV27 and J usage is TRBJ2-7; 12 nucleotides agree with TRBD1. Germline lookup yields CDR1 MNHEY and CDR2 SMNVEV (reference sequence). CDR3 length: 14 residues. V lost 7 bases and J lost 7; bases outside the gene matches: 8. Written as DNA, the CDR3 is TGTGCCAGCAAATGGGACAGGGGGCGCTCAGAGCAGTACTTC. Translating it yields CASKWDRGRSEQYF.

This clone was seen a single time. Its ends do not fully match the called genes, so a read error is possible. This chain connects TRBV7-2 to TRBJ1-3; D not resolved. Germline CDR1 is SGHTA and CDR2 is FQGNSA. CDR3 length: 15 amino acids. The CDR3, as DNA: TGTGCCAGCAGCTTAGCGTCCCACTCTGGAAACACCAGATATTTT. Translated, it gives CASSLASHSGNTRYF.

This clone came up a few times. The rearrangement uses TRBV2 and TRBJ2-3; the D gene could be TRBD1 or TRBD2 (5 bases each). V gave up 6 bases and J gave up 1 base, with 14 bases separating them. The length of the CDR3 is 15 residues. The germline V gene encodes CDR1 SNHLY and CDR2 FYNNEI. The CDR3 reads CASSLTADGTDTQYF. CDR3 nucleotides: TGTGCCAGCAGCTTGACAGCGGACGGCACAGATACGCAGTATTTT. Variable domain in full (rest from reference TRBV2 and TRBJ2-3): EPEVTQTPSHQVTQMGQEVILRCVPISNHLYFYWYRQILGQKVEFLVSFYNNEISEKSEIFDDQFSVERPDGSNFTLKIRSTKLEDSAMYFCASSLTADGTDTQYFGPGTRLTVL.

This clone appeared a few times. This chain joins TRBV30 and TRBJ1-5, with D hard to call. V lost 5 bases and J 7 bases, leaving 15 bases between the germline ends. Germline loops: CDR1 GTSNPN, CDR2 SVGIG (reference sequence). This CDR3 comprises 13 residues. The CDR3 protein is CAWADGYGQPQHF. CDR3 nucleotides: TGTGCCTGGGCGGACGGGTACGGCCAGCCCCAGCATTTT.

The chain couples TRBV6-6 to TRBJ1-5; a weak D match, TRBD1 (6 bases). Per the germline V gene, CDR1 is MNHNY and CDR2 is SVGAGI (reference sequence). V was clipped by 6 bases and J by 1 base, with 10 bases between them. The CDR3 spans 14 residues. The CDR3 loop reads CASSPTGSNQPQHF. CDR3 nucleotide sequence: TGTGCCAGCAGCCCCACAGGGAGCAATCAGCCCCAGCATTTT.

A note on this clone: The same CDR3 arises from other DNA sequences in this sample as well. The rearrangement uses TRBV5-4 and TRBJ2-1; tentatively, D is TRBD1 (5 bases). The CDR3 extends over 15 amino acids. V lost 2 bases to trimming and J lost 0 bases, with 9 bases between them. Germline CDR1 SGHNT, CDR2 YYREEE (reference sequence). CDR3 region: CASSFSGASYNEQFF. The CDR3 DNA is TGTGCCAGCAGCTTCAGTGGGGCCTCCTACAATGAGCAGTTCTTC.

This clone was found a few times. The chain employs TRBV25-1 and TRBJ2-5, with 9 nucleotides matching TRBD1. V dropped 4 bases and J dropped 6; count of bases not matched to a gene: 6. Germline V gene lookup returns CDR1 MGHDK and CDR2 SYGVNS. The CDR3 contains 14 residues. The CDR3 nucleotides read TGTGCCAGCAGTGGAGGACAGGGGTTGAAGACCCAGTACTTC. Amino acids: CASSGGQGLKTQYF.

This clone was seen more than once but under ten times. The chain recombines TRBV29-1 with TRBJ1-1; 9 positions match TRBD1. Germline CDR1 SQVTM, CDR2 ANQGSEA. Unmatched junction bases numbered 6, after V lost 6 bases and J lost 4 bases. The CDR3 consists of 13 residues. For the CDR3, the DNA is TGCAGCGTGAAAAGACAGGGGGGCACTGAAGCTTTCTTT. It is translated as CSVKRQGGTEAFF.

The gene calls are TRBV2 and TRBJ1-6; D is unclear. This CDR3 is 11 amino acids long. Per the germline V gene, CDR1 is SNHLY and CDR2 is FYNNEI. V lost 7 bases, J lost 9 bases, and 7 bases lay in between. The DNA of the CDR3 is TGTGCCAGCAAAGATGGTTCACCCCTCCACTTT. Its translation: CASKDGSPLHF. Complete variable domain (other parts from reference TRBV2 and TRBJ1-6): EPEVTQTPSHQVTQMGQEVILRCVPISNHLYFYWYRQILGQKVEFLVSFYNNEISEKSEIFDDQFSVERPDGSNFTLKIRSTKLEDSAMYFCASKDGSPLHFGNGTRLTVT.

The chain has TRBV5-5 and TRBJ1-4; no firm D call. The CDR3 spans 11 residues. V lost 7 bases to trimming and J lost 12 bases, with 13 bases between them. Germline V gene sequence: CDR1 SGHKS, CDR2 YYEKEE (reference sequence). CDR3 bases: TGTGCCAGCCATTCAGAAGTTCAACTGTTTTTT. It yields the protein CASHSEVQLFF.

The V and J genes are TRBV4-1 and TRBJ2-7; D remains unclear. CDR1 and CDR2 (germline): MGHRA, YSYEKL. The CDR3 sequence is 13 residues long. V was shortened by 4 bases and J by 5 bases, with 12 bases between the two germline ends. CDR3 sequence reads: CASSPLGENEQYF. In DNA, the CDR3 is TGCGCCAGCAGCCCCCTCGGCGAAAACGAGCAGTACTTC.

This clone was seen only a few times. This chain joins TRBV29-1 and TRBJ2-5; 10 nucleotides align to TRBD2. The germline CDR1 and CDR2 sequences are SQVTM and ANQGSEA. Germline trimming cut 6 bases from V and 4 bases from J; bases unmatched to any gene: 5. The CDR3 is made up of 13 amino acids. CDR3 protein: CSVASGGIETQYF. The CDR3 DNA is TGCAGCGTCGCTAGCGGGGGAATAGAGACCCAGTACTTC.

The CDR3 loop is CASSQDGYEQYF. Here the CDR3 DNA reads TGTGCCAGCAGCCAAGACGGCTACGAGCAGTACTTC. The chain recombines TRBV4-2 with TRBJ2-7, with D unclear. Per germline, CDR1 LGHNA and CDR2 YNFKEQ. The germline V and J ends were trimmed by 0 bases and 3 bases, with 3 bases remaining between them. The length of the CDR3 is 12 residues.

This clone was detected only a few times. The chain carries TRBV6-5 and TRBJ2-7; D is uncertain. Germline V gives CDR1 MNHEY, CDR2 SVGAGI. V was shortened by 5 bases and J by 3 bases, with 17 bases between the two germline ends. The CDR3 is 15 residues long. This CDR3 is CASSRPAWRGYEQYF. The CDR3, as DNA: TGTGCCAGCAGTCGGCCGGCCTGGCGCGGCTACGAGCAGTACTTC.

V and J are TRBV10-3 and TRBJ1-1; the D gene is possibly TRBD1 (6 bases). V lost 10 bases to trimming and J lost 2 bases, with 14 bases between them. The CDR3 spans 13 residues. The V gene's germline CDR1 is ENHRY and CDR2 SYGVKD. CDR3 DNA: TGTGCCACTGCAGGGGCCGGTAACACTGAAGCTTTCTTT. Its protein is CATAGAGNTEAFF.

The chain has TRBV15 and TRBJ2-2, with 11 positions matching TRBD2. Germline CDR1 and CDR2: LNHNV and YYDKDF (reference sequence). The length of the CDR3 is 18 residues. V lost 0 bases and J lost 5; bases outside the gene matches: 8. The chain's CDR3 is CATSRDLISSGGTGELFF. DNA of the CDR3: TGTGCCACCAGCAGAGATCTCATCTCTAGCGGGGGGACCGGGGAGCTGTTTTTT. Full variable domain (remainder filled in from reference TRBV15 and TRBJ2-2): DAMVIQNPRYQVTQFGKPVTLSCSQTLNHNVMYWYQQKSSQAPKLLFHYYDKDFNNEADTPDNFQSRRPNTSFCFLDIRSPGLGDTAMYLCATSRDLISSGGTGELFFGEGSRLTVL.

V usage is TRBV7-7 and J usage is TRBJ2-5, with D unclear. Germline V gene data show CDR1 as SSHAT and CDR2 as FNYEAQ (reference sequence). Trimming cost V 2 bases and J 1 base, with 5 bases left between them. The CDR3 loop spans 13 amino acids. CDR3 loop: CASSLTPQETQYF. Written as DNA, the CDR3 is TGTGCCAGCAGCTTAACACCCCAAGAGACCCAGTACTTC.

The chain has TRBV19 and TRBJ2-2; D is unclear. The CDR3 totals 14 residues. Germline V gene data show CDR1 as LNHDA and CDR2 as SQIVND (reference sequence). The V end was cut by 1 base, the J end by 6 bases, with 9 bases between. As DNA, the CDR3 is TGTGCCAGTAGTATAGGAGGTGGTCCCGGGGAGCTGTTTTTT. Encoded protein: CASSIGGGPGELFF.

The chain uses TRBV5-4 and TRBJ1-2; D might be TRBD1 (6 bases). The CDR3 contains 18 residues. The V end lost 2 bases, the J end lost 6 bases, and 26 bases lay between the germline ends. CDR1 and CDR2 (germline): SGHNT, YYREEE (reference sequence). CDR3 nucleotides: TGTGCCAGCAGCTTAGCTGTCCTAAGTGGGGGGGCGCGGAATGGCTACACCTTC. Its translation: CASSLAVLSGGARNGYTF.

This chain joins TRBV7-9 and TRBJ1-2, with a possible D match to TRBD1 (6 bases). The CDR3 length is 14 residues. Germline V gene lookup returns CDR1 SEHNR and CDR2 FQNEAQ (reference sequence). With 1 base removed from V and 8 bases from J, the gap between germline ends came to 14 bases. The CDR3 DNA reads TGTGCCAGCAGCTTAGAAGGGGGACCTTGGGGCTACACCTTC. It translates to CASSLEGGPWGYTF.

The chain has TRBV5-5 and TRBJ2-6; D gene unclear. The CDR3 extends over 14 amino acids. The V gene lost 4 bases and the J gene lost 3 bases, with 8 bases spanning the gap. Germline-derived CDR1 and CDR2 are SGHKS and YYEKEE (reference sequence). CDR3 DNA: TGTGCCAGCAGCCCGTGGGGTGGGGCCAACGTCCTGACTTTC. Protein product: CASSPWGGANVLTF.

This chain uses TRBV18 with TRBJ1-1; D gene unclear. Per germline, CDR1 KGHSH and CDR2 LQKENI. Trimming removed 4 bases from V and 0 bases from J, with 15 bases in between. The CDR3 extends over 16 amino acids. The CDR3: CASSRGAMEVNTEAFF. CDR3 nucleotides: TGTGCCAGCTCACGGGGAGCCATGGAGGTGAACACTGAAGCTTTCTTT.